Below are 21 T cell receptor beta chains sequenced from a single sample in a study of monozygotic twins with cystic fibrosis. Profiled with immunoSEQ multiplex PCR; TCRdb holds only in-frame clones, not every one. The table includes over 20,000 clones, 85% to 95% detected once. Sequences were obtained from blood. These receptor sequences come from a girl aged 2-10 years with cystic fibrosis.

This chain joins TRBV4-3 and TRBJ1-1, with no clear D. The germline gives CDR1 LGHNA, CDR2 YSLEER. The length of the CDR3 is 12 residues. Trimming shortened V by 1 base and J by 7 bases, and 7 bases separated the two germline ends. CDR3 DNA sequence: TGCGCCAGCAGCCAAGGTGGAGATGAAGCTTTCTTT. Protein: CASSQGGDEAFF.

J is TRBJ1-2 and V is TRBV29-1, with 7 bases aligning to TRBD1. This CDR3 contains 14 residues. Germline V gene sequence: CDR1 SQVTM, CDR2 ANQGSEA. V lost 7 bases to trimming and J lost 12 bases; unmatched junction nucleotides: 20. DNA of the CDR3: TGCAGCGCCCAGGGACAGCCCGATTCCTTTGGAGACACCTTC. It yields the protein CSAQGQPDSFGDTF.

This chain uses TRBV7-2 with TRBJ2-7; D is possibly TRBD1 (6 bases). Germline V gene data show CDR1 as SGHTA and CDR2 as FQGNSA. With 1 base removed from V and 6 bases from J, the gap between germline ends came to 19 bases. This CDR3 is built from 16 residues. CDR3 DNA: TGTGCCAGCAGCTTAGTTGGGGGCGCAACTTCACGCGAGCAGTACTTC. This sequence encodes CASSLVGGATSREQYF.

The V gene is TRBV27, the J gene TRBJ1-2; D gene uncertain. V was clipped by 7 bases and J by 4 bases, with 16 bases between them. The CDR3 length is 14 residues. Germline loops: CDR1 MNHEY, CDR2 SMNVEV (reference sequence). The CDR3: CASMDGGFPYGYTF. CDR3 coding DNA: TGTGCCAGCATGGACGGAGGGTTTCCCTATGGCTACACCTTC.

The V and J genes are TRBV2 and TRBJ1-1; D unclear. V was pared by 3 bases and J by 0 bases, with 11 bases between. Germline V gene lookup returns CDR1 SNHLY and CDR2 FYNNEI. CDR3 length: 15 amino acids. In DNA, the CDR3 is TGTGCCAGCAGTGACGTCTGGGAGATGAACACTGAAGCTTTCTTT. Amino acid sequence: CASSDVWEMNTEAFF.

The chain carries TRBV6-5 and TRBJ2-2, with D tentatively TRBD1 or TRBD2 (5 bases each). CDR1 is MNHEY and CDR2 is SVGAGI in the germline V gene. Trimming left V 6 bases short and J 4 bases short, with 15 bases between. The CDR3 runs 15 residues. For the CDR3, the DNA is TGTGCCAGCAGACGGGACCCCCAGCTCACCGGGGAGCTGTTTTTT. Translating it yields CASRRDPQLTGELFF.

This sequence joins TRBV6-4 and TRBJ1-5, with D perhaps matching TRBD1 (5 bases). The CDR3 contains 15 residues. V was clipped by 4 bases and J by 7 bases, with 17 bases between them. The germline CDR1 and CDR2 sequences are MRHNA and SNTAGT. The CDR3 DNA sequence: TGTGCCAGCAGTGCTAGGGGCTCAGCCCACCAGCCCCAGCATTTT. Protein sequence: CASSARGSAHQPQHF.

This chain connects TRBV5-4 to TRBJ2-7, with 8 nucleotides matching TRBD2. The CDR3 totals 13 residues. The junction had 5 bases not matched to a gene; V was cut back by 4 bases and J by 5 bases. CDR1 is SGHNT, CDR2 YYREEE, per germline (reference sequence). The CDR3 reads CASSQEAGDEQYF. The CDR3, as DNA: TGTGCCAGCAGCCAGGAAGCGGGAGACGAGCAGTACTTC.

This sequence joins TRBV28 and TRBJ2-7; D not certain. The ends were cut back, 3 bases at V and 3 bases at J, with 6 bases in the middle. Germline CDR1 is MDHEN and CDR2 is SYDVKM. The CDR3 length is 12 residues. The CDR3 DNA sequence: TGTGCCAGCAGTTTCTTGAGCTACGAGCAGTACTTC. This codes for CASSFLSYEQYF.

J is TRBJ2-5 and V is TRBV15, with D possibly being TRBD2 (5 bases). V was trimmed by 1 base and J by 5 bases, leaving 8 bases between them. Germline loops: CDR1 LNHNV, CDR2 YYDKDF (reference sequence). This CDR3 spans 13 amino acids. Here the CDR3 reads CATSRVGVETQYF. The CDR3 DNA reads TGTGCCACCAGCAGAGTCGGGGTTGAGACCCAGTACTTC.

This clone was detected only once. This chain uses TRBV19 with TRBJ2-7; no definite D call. Trimming removed 5 bases at V and 6 bases at J, with 20 bases between. CDR1 is LNHDA and CDR2 is SQIVND in the germline V gene (reference sequence). This CDR3 has 15 residues. This CDR3 reads CASSPRPGALSEQYF. Here the CDR3 DNA reads TGTGCCAGTAGTCCCCGCCCCGGAGCGCTGTCCGAGCAGTACTTC.

V and J are TRBV13 and TRBJ2-7; D possibly corresponds to TRBD1 (5 bases). The CDR3 runs to 12 residues. Trimming left V 0 bases short and J 5 bases short, with 5 bases between. Germline V CDR1 and CDR2: PRHDT, FYEKMQ (reference sequence). DNA for the CDR3: TGTGCCAGCAGCTTAGGGGACAACGAGCAGTACTTC. This encodes CASSLGDNEQYF.

The CDR3 DNA follows: TGTGCCAGCAGTAATTCACAGGGGGCCTATGGCTACACCTTC. This encodes CASSNSQGAYGYTF. V usage is TRBV25-1 and J usage is TRBJ1-2; 9 nucleotides align to TRBD1. Germline V gene sequence: CDR1 MGHDK, CDR2 SYGVNS. CDR3 length equals 14 residues. Trimming cost V 5 bases and J 4 bases; bases outside gene matches: 5.

J is TRBJ1-3 and V is TRBV6-6; TRBD1 matches 7 bases. The CDR3 has 14 residues. The germline V gene encodes CDR1 MNHNY and CDR2 SVGAGI (reference sequence). J gave up 3 bases and V 10 bases, and 9 bases lay outside the gene matches. Here the CDR3 reads CATSRQGFGNTIYF. The CDR3 nucleotides are TGTGCCACCTCCCGACAGGGATTTGGAAACACCATATATTTT.

This clone turned up a few times. The rearrangement uses TRBV4-1 and TRBJ1-6, with no clear D. The germline V gene encodes CDR1 MGHRA and CDR2 YSYEKL. CDR3 size: 18 residues. Trimming removed 0 bases from V and 0 bases from J, with 12 bases in between. The CDR3: CASSQDDRRSSYNSPLHF. CDR3 sequence (DNA): TGCGCCAGCAGCCAAGATGATCGAAGGAGCTCCTATAATTCACCCCTCCACTTT.

CDR3 in DNA: TGTGCCAGCAGTCCTACAGGCTCTGGAAACACCATATATTTT. Translation gives CASSPTGSGNTIYF. The chain joins TRBV7-9 to TRBJ1-3, with D possibly matching TRBD1 (5 bases). This CDR3 region has 14 residues. Trimming took 6 bases from V and 0 from J, leaving 9 bases between them. Germline CDR1 SEHNR, CDR2 FQNEAQ (reference sequence).

The genes are TRBV18 and TRBJ1-2, with TRBD1 matching 12 bases. CDR1 is KGHSH and CDR2 is LQKENI in the germline V gene. The CDR3 contains 16 residues. Trimming removed 3 bases from V and 4 bases from J; junction bases left unmatched: 6. The CDR3: CASSPGMGQGAYGYTF. The DNA for the CDR3 is TGTGCCAGCTCACCCGGGATGGGACAGGGGGCCTATGGCTACACCTTC. The whole variable domain, filled in from reference TRBV18 and TRBJ1-2, reads NAGVMQNPRHLVRRRGQEARLRCSPMKGHSHVYWYRQLPEEGLKFMVYLQKENIIDESGMPKERFSAEFPKEGPSILRIQQVVRGDSAAYFCASSPGMGQGAYGYTFGSGTRLTVV.

Of note for this clone: Compared with germline, one end of the junction differs, possibly owing to a read error. The chain carries TRBV7-7 and TRBJ2-3; D not resolved. Germline V gene sequence: CDR1 SSHAT, CDR2 FNYEAQ (reference sequence). The length of the CDR3 is 13 residues. The CDR3 DNA reads as TGTGCTAGCAGCTTAGAATACACAGATACGCAGTATTTT. Translation: CASSLEYTDTQYF.

The chain employs TRBV4-3 and TRBJ2-4; D gene uncertain. This CDR3 is 15 amino acids long. CDR1 is LGHNA, CDR2 YSLEER, per germline. V was shortened by 1 base and J by 7 bases, with 14 bases between the two germline ends. Here the CDR3 DNA reads TGCGCCAGCAGCCAAGTGGGTGGGATGGGCAACATTCAGTACTTC. It codes for CASSQVGGMGNIQYF.

V and J are TRBV7-8 and TRBJ1-2, with D possibly TRBD1 on 6 matching bases. The V gene's germline CDR1 is SGHVS and CDR2 FQNEAQ. V was cut by 0 bases and J by 1 base, with 18 bases left in between. The CDR3 totals 18 residues. The CDR3 nucleotides read TGTGCCAGCAGCTTAGCAACCGGGACACCTGAACTTAACTATGGCTACACCTTC. Translating gives CASSLATGTPELNYGYTF.

The V and J genes are TRBV5-4 and TRBJ2-1; 12 nucleotides align to TRBD2. J gave up 5 bases and V 3 bases, and 3 bases lay outside the gene matches. CDR1 SGHNT and CDR2 YYREEE come from the germline V gene (reference sequence). The CDR3 length is 15 residues. CDR3 residues: CASSSSSGGDNEQFF. The CDR3 nucleotides read TGTGCCAGCAGCTCGTCTAGCGGGGGGGACAATGAGCAGTTCTTC.